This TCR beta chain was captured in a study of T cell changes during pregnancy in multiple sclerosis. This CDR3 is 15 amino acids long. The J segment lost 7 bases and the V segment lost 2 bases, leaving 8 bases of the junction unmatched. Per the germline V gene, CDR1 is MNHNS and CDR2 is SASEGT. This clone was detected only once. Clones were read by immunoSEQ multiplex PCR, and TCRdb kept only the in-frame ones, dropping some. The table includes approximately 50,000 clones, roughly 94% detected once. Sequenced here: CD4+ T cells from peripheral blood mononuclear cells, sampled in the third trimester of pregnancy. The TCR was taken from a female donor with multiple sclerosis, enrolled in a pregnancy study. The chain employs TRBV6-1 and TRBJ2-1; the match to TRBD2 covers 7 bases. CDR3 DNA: TGTGCCAGCAGTGAATCCGCTAGACTAGCTAATGAGCAGTTCTTC. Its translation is CASSESARLANEQFF.